These T cell receptor beta chains were read from a single sample in a study of cytomegalovirus exposure and HLA in healthy donors. Libraries were prepared by immunoSEQ multiplex PCR; TCRdb keeps only in-frame clonotypes and omits some of them. The sample contains about 190,000 clones, 84% of which appear only once. Sequencing was carried out using PBMCs. The receptor source for this set is a man aged 18 to 29 in good health and CMV-seropositive. Each CDR3 is given with its conserved first and last residue. A D gene is named only where the DNA matches it firmly. Only part of the rows carry a size: once, few, many, or a class if the clone is expanded.

clone_size	v_call	d_call	j_call	cdr3_nt	cdr3_aa
NA	TRBV27	TRBD1	TRBJ1-2	TGTGCCAGCAGTTCTATCACTAACAGGGGACCAAGTGGCTACACCTTC	CASSSITNRGPSGYTF
NA	TRBV19	TRBD1	TRBJ1-4	TGTGCCAGTAGGCGTAGGACAGGGTCGAATGAAAAACTGTTTTTT	CASRRRTGSNEKLFF
NA	TRBV28	NA	TRBJ2-7	TGTGCCAGCAGTCCCGACCGGCCCGGGAAATACGAGCAGTACTTC	CASSPDRPGKYEQYF
NA	TRBV6-4	NA	TRBJ1-1	TGTGCCAGCAGTGGAGGGGAGGGTGGCACTGAAGCTTTCTTT	CASSGGEGGTEAFF
NA	TRBV27	TRBD1	TRBJ2-7	TGTGCCAGCAGAACAACAGGGGGCTACGAGCAGTACTTC	CASRTTGGYEQYF
NA	TRBV18	NA	TRBJ2-5	TGTGCCAGCTCGGAAAAACTAGGGACTTTACAAGAGACCCAGTACTTC	CASSEKLGTLQETQYF
NA	TRBV30	NA	TRBJ2-7	TGTGCCTGGAGTGCCCCGACTACCAAGCGGCAGTACTTC	CAWSAPTTKRQYF
once	TRBV28	NA	TRBJ1-2	TGTGCCAGCAGTATCCTTGTGCCAGGGGCCTCTGGCTACACCTTC	CASSILVPGASGYTF
NA	TRBV5-1	TRBD2	TRBJ2-1	TGCGCCAGCAGCTTGGTGGCGGGAGCCGGTGAGCAGTTCTTC	CASSLVAGAGEQFF
once	TRBV28	NA	TRBJ1-3	TGTGCCAGCAGCCTCAGGGGAAACACCATATATTTT	CASSLRGNTIYF
NA	TRBV2	TRBD2	TRBJ2-7	TGTGCCAGCAGTCACAAGACGATGGGACTAGCGGCATATTCCTACGAGCAGTACTTC	CASSHKTMGLAAYSYEQYF
NA	TRBV5-3	NA	TRBJ2-6	TGTGCCAGAAGCTCCCCCATTCCCGGGGCCAACGTCCTGACTTTC	CARSSPIPGANVLTF
NA	TRBV6-5	NA	TRBJ1-1	TGTGCCAGCAGTACGGGACAATACACTGAAGCTTTCTTT	CASSTGQYTEAFF
NA	TRBV7-2	NA	TRBJ2-7	TGTGCCAGCAGCTTAGGGGGTAGCGCCATGCCATACGAGCAGTACTTC	CASSLGGSAMPYEQYF
NA	TRBV29-1	TRBD1	TRBJ2-7	TGCAGCGTTGTTCGACAGGGGGCAGGGGAGCAGTACTTC	CSVVRQGAGEQYF
once	TRBV27	NA	TRBJ1-5	TGTGCCAGCAGTTTATCGACAGGCATCAATCAGCCCCAGCATTTT	CASSLSTGINQPQHF
NA	TRBV15	NA	TRBJ2-2	TGTGCCACCAGCAGAACGCCCGGAGAGTTAGCCGGGGAGCTGTTTTTT	CATSRTPGELAGELFF
NA	TRBV6-5	NA	TRBJ2-5	TGTGCCAGCAGTACGGACAGAGACGAGTGGACCCAGTACTTC	CASSTDRDEWTQYF
NA	TRBV5-8	NA	TRBJ1-1	TGTGCCAGCAGCTTAGGATTCGGGGCTTTCTTT	CASSLGFGAFF
NA	TRBV16	TRBD1	TRBJ1-1	TGTGCCAGCAGCCAATCGAAGCAGGGGGCCACTGAAGCTTTCTTT	CASSQSKQGATEAFF
NA	TRBV12-5	NA	TRBJ1-2	TGTGCTAGTGGTACGGGGTCTGCTCTCAGTGGCTACACCTTC	CASGTGSALSGYTF
NA	TRBV21-1	NA	TRBJ2-7	TGTGCCAGCAGCAAAGGCGAGGAGAGGGACGAGCAGTACTTC	CASSKGEERDEQYF
NA	TRBV2	TRBD1	TRBJ1-5	TGTGCCAGCAGTGAGGGACAGGTCCCAGGATTCACCCAGCATTTT	CASSEGQVPGFTQHF
NA	TRBV9	TRBD2	TRBJ2-2	TGTGCCAGCAGTGGGACTAGCGGTAACACCGGGGAGCTGTTTTTT	CASSGTSGNTGELFF
NA	TRBV6-4	TRBD2	TRBJ2-2	TGTGCCAGCAGTGACACCGGGACTAGCGGCACCGGGGAGCTGTTTTTT	CASSDTGTSGTGELFF
NA	TRBV10-3	NA	TRBJ2-7	TGTGCCATCGGGGGGGCGGGCCTCCCCTACGAGCAGTACTTC	CAIGGAGLPYEQYF
NA	TRBV10-3	NA	TRBJ1-5	TGTGCCCCGCCGGGGGAAGGAGTGAGCAATCAGCCCCAGCATTTT	CAPPGEGVSNQPQHF
NA	TRBV28	NA	TRBJ1-2	TGTGCCAGCAGTTCTTTTGGTGATAAGCAACTAGGGTATGGCTACACCTTC	CASSSFGDKQLGYGYTF
NA	TRBV7-6	NA	TRBJ2-3	TGTGCCAGCAGCTTAGGGTCCGCGCTTACAGATACGCAGTATTTT	CASSLGSALTDTQYF
NA	TRBV6-5	NA	TRBJ2-1	TGTGCCAGCAGTCAGCTGGACAGTGACAATGAGCAGTTCTTC	CASSQLDSDNEQFF
few	TRBV6-5	NA	TRBJ2-1	TGTGCCAGCAGCCGAGGGATAAATGAGCAGTTCTTC	CASSRGINEQFF
NA	TRBV12-5	NA	TRBJ2-3	TGTGCTAGTGGCCACGGGGATACGCAGTATTTT	CASGHGDTQYF
once	TRBV6-5	NA	TRBJ2-3	TGTGCCAGCAGTTACTTCGGGGGGCGCACAGATACGCAGTATTTT	CASSYFGGRTDTQYF
once	TRBV6-4	TRBD2	TRBJ2-1	TGTGCCAGCAGTGACTGGCGGGAGGGCCGCAATGAGCAGTTCTTC	CASSDWREGRNEQFF
NA	TRBV11-2	NA	TRBJ2-7	TGTGCCAGCAGCGGAGACAGGCCAAGCGAGCAGTACTTC	CASSGDRPSEQYF
NA	TRBV27	TRBD2	TRBJ2-5	TGTGCCAGCAGTTTATCAGCGGGAGGGGGGACCCAGTACTTC	CASSLSAGGGTQYF
NA	TRBV6-6	NA	TRBJ1-5	TGTGCCAGCAGTTATTCGGGACTGACTAATCAGCCCCAGCATTTT	CASSYSGLTNQPQHF
NA	TRBV9	TRBD1	TRBJ2-3	TGTGCCAGCAGCGTAGGGACAGGGTTTAACAGCGATACGCAGTATTTT	CASSVGTGFNSDTQYF
NA	TRBV7-2	TRBD1	TRBJ2-2	TGTGCCAGCAGCTTCGACAGGGTAACCGGGGAGCTGTTTTTT	CASSFDRVTGELFF
NA	TRBV6-6	TRBD1	TRBJ1-5	TGTGCCAGCAGCCCGACAGGGCCTGAGGGTCAGCCCCAGCATTTT	CASSPTGPEGQPQHF
NA	TRBV5-4	NA	TRBJ2-2	TGTGCCAGCAGCTTGGTGGCCATACAGGGAACCGGGGAGCTGTTTTTT	CASSLVAIQGTGELFF
NA	TRBV28	TRBD1	TRBJ1-3	TGTGCCAGCAGTCCCCACTCCGGGGACAGGTTTTACATATATTTT	CASSPHSGDRFYIYF
NA	TRBV11-3	TRBD2	TRBJ2-3	TGTGCCAGCAGCTTAGGGGTAGCGGGAGTCCCAGATACGCAGTATTTT	CASSLGVAGVPDTQYF
NA	TRBV28	NA	TRBJ1-2	TGTGCCAGCAGTCCCCCAGACTACTATGGCTACACCTTC	CASSPPDYYGYTF
NA	TRBV7-9	TRBD1	TRBJ1-1	TGTGCCAGCAGCTCCGGACAGGCCACTGAAGCTTTCTTT	CASSSGQATEAFF
NA	TRBV9	NA	TRBJ2-3	TGTGCCAGCGAGGGTGGAGGGGCAAGCACAGATACGCAGTATTTT	CASEGGGASTDTQYF
NA	TRBV9	TRBD2	TRBJ2-7	TGTGCCAGCAGCCCGGGGAGGGTTCGGTACGAGCAGTACTTC	CASSPGRVRYEQYF